The rows below give T cell receptor beta chains drawn from one sample of a study of blood T cells in healthy people across ages. MiXCR, applied by TCRdb to the 5' RACE reads, yields one record per CDR3 protein. The data contain 1,500,000 or so distinct CDR3 sequences, about 42% of them singletons. The sequenced material came from blood. The receptors were sampled from a woman in her late teens or twenties in good health. Both conserved end residues are part of each CDR3. Expanded clones get a size class; other rows say once, few or many, or leave the size out.

.	TRBV6-5	TRBJ2-1	CASSRRTSQDEQFF
.	TRBV3-1	TRBJ2-1	CASSQDIGTSGWSSYNEQFF
few	TRBV6-2/TRBV6-3	TRBJ1-6	CASSLGQGLSSYNSPLHF
.	TRBV12-3/TRBV12-4	TRBJ1-2	CASSLFGTAYGYTF
.	TRBV20-1	TRBJ1-5	CSARDQGTVGNQPQHF
.	TRBV7-3	TRBJ2-3	CASSLLSSDTQYF
.	TRBV24-1	TRBJ2-1	CATSDRGARTNGQFF
.	TRBV24-1	TRBJ2-6	CATSDFTGAGANVLTF
.	TRBV7-9	TRBJ1-6	CASSYRASPLHF
few	TRBV25-1	TRBJ2-5	CASSVASGGKETQYF
.	TRBV21-1	TRBJ1-4	CASSSQTGGGEKLFF
few	TRBV5-5	TRBJ2-7	CASSHGPDSSYEQYF
few	TRBV28	TRBJ2-3	CASSFIGGAGGPDTQYF
few	TRBV12-3/TRBV12-4	TRBJ2-1	CASSLTSGRSKNEQFF
.	TRBV12-3/TRBV12-4	TRBJ2-3	CASSLDGGTDTEYF
few	TRBV3-1	TRBJ1-2	CASRLGQGTGYTF
.	TRBV7-9	TRBJ2-7	CASSLVPETYEQYF
once	TRBV28	TRBJ2-1	CASSLNFRGRWSYNEQFF
few	TRBV6-2/TRBV6-3	TRBJ2-1	CASSTGGGEQFF
.	TRBV6-2/TRBV6-3	TRBJ2-7	CASRRPDRAGSYNERYF
few	TRBV12-3/TRBV12-4	TRBJ1-5	CASRSLGGSPQHF
once	TRBV30	TRBJ1-2	CACYPTKNYGYTF
.	TRBV11-2	TRBJ2-5	CASSLGLAAEETQYF
.	TRBV19	.	CASSIVGDSYEQYF
once	TRBV6-5	TRBJ1-1	CASSYTKGLNEAFF
.	TRBV4-3	TRBJ1-5	CASSQDLLGSNQPQHF
.	TRBV3-1	TRBJ2-1	CASSQDLWRGGTNEQFF
.	TRBV6-6	TRBJ2-3	CASTRGPDTQYF
.	TRBV11-2	.	CASSLVWVGAPYNEQYF